One sample yielded the 26 T cell receptor beta chains listed below, sequenced in a study of blood T cell repertoires in COVID-19. Measured with immunoSEQ multiplex PCR; TCRdb has only the in-frame clones, and not every one. Here the sample spans around 110,000 clones, 65% to 85% being singletons. Sequenced material: PBMCs or T cells enriched from blood (not recorded which). Every receptor here comes from a woman aged 30 to 39 who had recovered from COVID-19.

The rearrangement uses TRBV3-1 (or the pseudogene TRBV3-2) and TRBJ2-7; weak D call: TRBD2 (5 bases). Germline CDR1 and CDR2: LGHDT and YNNKEL (reference sequence). Trimming left V 5 bases short and J 0 bases short, with 14 bases between. The CDR3 spans 15 residues. CDR3 sequence (DNA): TGTGCCAGCAGCTCCCCGGGGATTAGCTCCTACGAGCAGTACTTC. As protein: CASSSPGISSYEQYF.

Here the CDR3 reads CASSLDGRGTGELFF. The CDR3 DNA is TGTGCCAGCTCGTTGGACGGGAGAGGTACCGGGGAGCTGTTTTTT. The chain joins TRBV28 to TRBJ2-2; the D gene is possibly TRBD2 (6 bases). CDR1 and CDR2 from the germline V gene are MDHEN and SYDVKM. Trimming took 8 bases from V and 5 from J, leaving 18 bases between them. The CDR3 contains 15 residues.

The chain employs TRBV6-1 and TRBJ1-6; tentative D call: TRBD1 (6 bases). Germline assignment: CDR1 MNHNS and CDR2 SASEGT. Trimming removed 3 bases at V and 7 bases at J, with 10 bases between. The CDR3 runs 14 residues. In DNA form, the CDR3 reads TGTGCCAGCAGTGACAGGGGAGAGAATTCACCCCTCCACTTT. Protein sequence: CASSDRGENSPLHF.

V is TRBV5-4 and J is TRBJ1-2; D not resolved. Deletions cut 0 bases from V and 0 bases from J, with 6 bases between. Germline V lookup: CDR1 SGHNT, CDR2 YYREEE (reference sequence). The CDR3 extends over 14 amino acids. DNA of the CDR3: TGTGCCAGCAGCTTGGACAGAACTAACTATGGCTACACCTTC. Translating gives CASSLDRTNYGYTF.

This chain links TRBV28 with TRBJ1-1; a possible D gene is TRBD1 (5 bases). Germline V gene sequence: CDR1 MDHEN, CDR2 SYDVKM. V was clipped by 7 bases and J by 2 bases, with 20 bases between them. The CDR3 is made up of 16 amino acids. The CDR3: CASMLGAVRGNTEAFF. The CDR3 DNA is TGTGCCAGCATGTTAGGGGCAGTCAGAGGAAACACTGAAGCTTTCTTT.

The rearrangement links TRBV18 to TRBJ1-1, with TRBD1 matching over 8 bases. V dropped 4 bases and J dropped 0; count of bases not matched to a gene: 7. This CDR3 contains 16 residues. CDR1 and CDR2 from the germline V gene are KGHSH and LQKENI. The CDR3 sequence: CASSQLPGGLNTEAFF. The CDR3 DNA reads as TGTGCCAGCTCACAACTCCCAGGGGGCCTGAACACTGAAGCTTTCTTT.

J is TRBJ1-3 and V is TRBV19; D not resolved. The germline gives CDR1 LNHDA, CDR2 SQIVND (reference sequence). There are 14 residues in the CDR3. Trimming took 7 bases from V and 0 from J, leaving 10 bases between them. CDR3 nucleotides: TGTGCCAGTACCCACCGGGGCTCTGGAAACACCATATATTTT. This translates into CASTHRGSGNTIYF.

A few counts support this clone. The chain has TRBV19 and TRBJ2-7, with D possibly TRBD2 on 5 matching bases. V lost 3 bases to trimming and J lost 7 bases, with 10 bases between them. The germline V gene has CDR1 LNHDA and CDR2 SQIVND (reference sequence). CDR3 length: 12 amino acids. CDR3 region: CASSIRGSEQYF. CDR3 DNA: TGTGCCAGTAGTATTAGAGGGTCTGAGCAGTACTTC.

The V call is TRBV20-1, the J call TRBJ2-7, with D tentatively TRBD2 (6 bases). Trimming pared 3 bases from V and 4 bases from J, leaving 22 bases between. Germline lookup yields CDR1 DFQATT and CDR2 SNEGSKA (reference sequence). The CDR3 sequence is 16 residues long. CDR3 coding DNA: TGCAGTGCTAGTCAACTCGGACGCCGGGGGAGGTACGAGCAGTACTTC. Residues: CSASQLGRRGRYEQYF.

The rearrangement links TRBV20-1 to TRBJ1-2; D gene unclear. The CDR3 totals 11 residues. Germline V lookup: CDR1 DFQATT, CDR2 SNEGSKA (reference sequence). The V end was cut by 7 bases, the J end by 1 base, with 7 bases between. The CDR3 DNA follows: TGCAGTGGCGCTCTTAACTATGGCTACACCTTC. Its protein product is CSGALNYGYTF.

The V gene is TRBV5-1, the J gene TRBJ2-3; a weak D match, TRBD1 (5 bases). This CDR3 has 15 residues. Trimming removed 0 bases at V and 3 bases at J, with 11 bases between. Germline CDR1 SGHRS, CDR2 YFSETQ. CDR3 sequence (DNA): TGCGCCAGCAGCTTGGATGGGGCGAGGACAGATACGCAGTATTTT. Residues: CASSLDGARTDTQYF.

This clone was picked up many times. The chain couples TRBV19 to TRBJ2-7, with 11 bases that match TRBD1. The CDR3 contains 15 residues. Germline values: CDR1 LNHDA, CDR2 SQIVND (reference sequence). V shed 3 bases and J 2 bases; nucleotides not matched to a gene: 3. CDR3 nucleotide sequence: TGTGCCAGTAGTATTTCGGGACAGGGGGCCTACGAGCAGTACTTC. It translates to CASSISGQGAYEQYF.

The chain combines TRBV7-8 with TRBJ2-5, with 7 bases matching TRBD1. The CDR3 consists of 15 residues. The V and J ends lost 4 bases and 2 bases, in that order; junction bases with no gene match: 7. Germline lookup yields CDR1 SGHVS and CDR2 FQNEAQ. The CDR3 nucleotides read TGTGCCAGCAGCTCAAACCGGGACAGACAAGAGACCCAGTACTTC. Its protein is CASSSNRDRQETQYF.

The chain couples TRBV28 to TRBJ1-2; D possibly corresponds to TRBD1 (5 bases). Germline V gene sequence: CDR1 MDHEN, CDR2 SYDVKM. Trimming left V 2 bases short and J 4 bases short, with 14 bases between. CDR3 length equals 15 residues. The CDR3, as DNA: TGTGCCAGCAGTTTAACAGGCGTTGGGGTCTATGGCTACACCTTC. It encodes CASSLTGVGVYGYTF.

The chain couples TRBV5-1 to TRBJ2-7, with TRBD2 matching 9 bases. V lost 4 bases, J lost 2 bases, and 4 bases stayed unmatched. This CDR3 is 14 amino acids long. Germline V CDR1 and CDR2: SGHRS, YFSETQ. CDR3 region: CASSQLAGAYEQYF. CDR3 DNA sequence: TGCGCCAGCAGCCAACTAGCGGGTGCCTACGAGCAGTACTTC.

V usage is TRBV25-1 and J usage is TRBJ2-1; TRBD2 aligns across 9 bases. This CDR3 has 17 amino acids. V dropped 3 bases and J dropped 0; count of bases not matched to a gene: 6. Germline V gene lookup returns CDR1 MGHDK and CDR2 SYGVNS. The DNA for the CDR3 is TGTGCCAGCAGTGATAGCGGGAGAATTCCCTCCTACAATGAGCAGTTCTTC. This sequence encodes CASSDSGRIPSYNEQFF. The whole variable domain, filled in from reference TRBV25-1 and TRBJ2-1, reads EADIYQTPRYLVIGTGKKITLECSQTMGHDKMYWYQQDPGMELHLIHYSYGVNSTEKGDLSSESTVSRIRTEHFPLTLESARPSHTSQYLCASSDSGRIPSYNEQFFGPGTRLTVL.

The chain employs TRBV28 and TRBJ2-4; 7 bases are a match to TRBD2. This CDR3 comprises 16 residues. CDR1 is MDHEN and CDR2 is SYDVKM in the germline V gene. With 6 bases clipped from V and 3 bases from J, the junction kept 11 bases outside the gene matches. Here the CDR3 reads CASRGWGGRVKNIQYF. Here the CDR3 DNA reads TGTGCCAGCAGGGGATGGGGCGGGAGAGTCAAAAACATTCAGTACTTC.

The genes are TRBV21-1 and TRBJ2-7; TRBD2, the table's D call, was not compared with the DNA. TRBV21-1 counts as a pseudogene. The CDR3 is 18 residues long. Here the CDR3 reads CASSAEGLAGKVGDEQYF. As DNA, the CDR3 is TGTGCCAGCAGCGCGGAAGGACTAGCGGGAAAGGTAGGGGACGAGCAGTACTTC.

This chain joins TRBV4-3 and TRBJ2-2; D call uncertain. The germline gives CDR1 LGHNA, CDR2 YSLEER. This CDR3 spans 15 amino acids. V lost 2 bases to trimming and J lost 1 base, with 8 bases between them. The CDR3 coding sequence is TGCGCCAGCAGCCAAACTCCGGGGAACACCGGGGAGCTGTTTTTT. Translation gives CASSQTPGNTGELFF.

This clone was counted a few times. The chain carries TRBV9 and TRBJ1-1, with D possibly being TRBD1 (6 bases). This CDR3 has 16 residues. The V end lost 5 bases, the J end lost 1 base, and 18 bases lay between the germline ends. Germline values: CDR1 SGDLS, CDR2 YYNGEE. In DNA form, the CDR3 reads TGTGCCAGCAGTCCCTCAGGGGCGCAAAGGAACACTGAAGCTTTCTTT. This translates into CASSPSGAQRNTEAFF.

The rearrangement links TRBV4-1 to TRBJ2-2; TRBD1 agrees at 9 bases. CDR1 MGHRA and CDR2 YSYEKL come from the germline V gene. J gave up 5 bases and V 4 bases, and 8 bases lay outside the gene matches. The CDR3 contains 16 residues. The CDR3, as DNA: TGCGCCAGCAGCCGCCTGGGACAGGGCCGGACCGGGGAGCTGTTTTTT. Protein product: CASSRLGQGRTGELFF.

The rearrangement joins TRBV19 to TRBJ1-5; maybe TRBD1 (6 bases). Deletions cut 2 bases from V and 4 bases from J, with 12 bases between. Per the germline V gene, CDR1 is LNHDA and CDR2 is SQIVND (reference sequence). This CDR3 has 15 amino acids. CDR3 nucleotide sequence: TGTGCCAGTAGTATAACCAGGGGAGGGAATCAGCCCCAGCATTTT. It translates to CASSITRGGNQPQHF. The whole variable domain, filled in from reference TRBV19 and TRBJ1-5, reads DGGITQSPKYLFRKEGQNVTLSCEQNLNHDAMYWYRQDPGQGLRLIYYSQIVNDFQKGDIAEGYSVSREKKESFPLTVTSAQKNPTAFYLCASSITRGGNQPQHFGDGTRLSIL.

The chain combines TRBV7-9 with TRBJ1-2; 7 nucleotides line up with TRBD1. J was trimmed by 4 bases and V by 2 bases; bases with no gene match: 10. The CDR3 loop spans 16 amino acids. In germline, CDR1 is SEHNR, CDR2 FQNEAQ (reference sequence). In DNA, the CDR3 is TGTGCCAGCAGCTTAACAGGACAGGCAGGGGGCTATGGCTACACCTTC. Its protein product is CASSLTGQAGGYGYTF.

The V call is TRBV7-8, the J call TRBJ1-2; maybe TRBD1 (6 bases). Germline V lookup: CDR1 SGHVS, CDR2 FQNEAQ. The CDR3 covers 15 residues. V was shortened by 1 base and J by 4 bases, with 13 bases between the two germline ends. The CDR3 DNA sequence: TGTGCCAGCAGCTTAGGGTTTCAGGGGATCTATGGCTACACCTTC. As protein: CASSLGFQGIYGYTF. Based on the CDR3 plus reference TRBV7-8 and TRBJ1-2, the full variable domain is GAGVSQSPRYKVAKRGQDVALRCDPISGHVSLFWYQQALGQGPEFLTYFQNEAQLDKSGLPSDRFFAERPEGSVSTLKIQRTQQEDSAVYLCASSLGFQGIYGYTFGSGTRLTVV.

The V gene is TRBV5-1, the J gene TRBJ2-1, with TRBD1 identical over 7 bases. CDR1 and CDR2 from the germline V gene are SGHRS and YFSETQ. The CDR3 covers 14 residues. V shed 4 bases and J 2 bases; nucleotides not matched to a gene: 3. CDR3 amino acids: CASSQGTAYNEQFF. CDR3 in DNA: TGCGCCAGCAGCCAGGGGACAGCCTACAATGAGCAGTTCTTC.

DNA for the CDR3: TGCGCCAGCAGCCATCCACTTAGCACTGAAGCTTTCTTT. It is translated as CASSHPLSTEAFF. The chain has TRBV4-3 and TRBJ1-1; D uncertain. CDR1 is LGHNA, CDR2 YSLEER, per germline. This CDR3 region has 13 residues. V lost 3 bases and J lost 4, with 9 bases in between.